The 31 T cell receptor beta chains listed next were all sequenced from one sample in a study of cytomegalovirus exposure and HLA in healthy donors. The table came from immunoSEQ multiplex PCR; TCRdb's copy has only in-frame clones and leaves some out. The repertoire holds 140,000 or so clones, with roughly 87% as singletons. The specimen sequenced was PBMCs. The source of these receptors is a woman under 30 in good health and CMV-seropositive.

V gene TRBV7-2 combines with J gene TRBJ2-3; D is perhaps TRBD2 (5 bases). This CDR3 is built from 15 residues. Germline lookup yields CDR1 SGHTA and CDR2 FQGNSA. V was pared by 6 bases and J by 0 bases, with 13 bases between. The CDR3, as DNA: TGTGCCAGCAGTCCCGGCAGGACTAGCACAGATACGCAGTATTTT. Amino acid sequence: CASSPGRTSTDTQYF.

The genes are TRBV2 and TRBJ2-2; D gene uncertain. CDR1 and CDR2 (germline): SNHLY, FYNNEI. The CDR3 covers 14 residues. V was trimmed by 1 base and J by 3 bases, leaving 6 bases between them. The CDR3 coding sequence is TGTGCCAGCAGTGAAGAGAGTCACACCGGGGAGCTGTTTTTT. It codes for CASSEESHTGELFF.

The chain links TRBV7-2 to TRBJ2-1; TRBD1 is a possible D gene (6 bases). CDR3 length equals 16 residues. V was pared by 1 base and J by 2 bases, with 12 bases between. The germline gives CDR1 SGHTA, CDR2 FQGNSA. In nucleotides, the CDR3 is TGTGCCAGCAGCTTAGAACAGGGCTCCCCCTACAATGAGCAGTTCTTC. Translating gives CASSLEQGSPYNEQFF.

The rearrangement uses TRBV7-2 and TRBJ2-4; 12 bases line up with TRBD1. The J segment lost 3 bases and the V segment lost 1 base, leaving 7 bases of the junction unmatched. Germline V CDR1 and CDR2: SGHTA, FQGNSA. This CDR3 contains 18 residues. The CDR3 DNA is TGTGCCAGCAGCTTAGAATCGGGGACAGGGGGCGGCAAAAACATTCAGTACTTC. Its translation is CASSLESGTGGGKNIQYF.

This sequence joins TRBV7-4 and TRBJ2-1; 11 bases are shared with TRBD2. The CDR3 spans 19 residues. CDR1 SGHVT and CDR2 SQSDAQ come from the germline V gene. V gave up 5 bases and J gave up 5 bases; unmatched junction bases: 17. The CDR3 DNA is TGTGCCAGCAGCCACGTACATGAGCTAGCGGGGGGCCCCCACAATGAGCAGTTCTTC. Amino acid sequence: CASSHVHELAGGPHNEQFF. The whole variable domain, filled in from reference TRBV7-4 and TRBJ2-1, reads GAGVSQSPRYKVAKRGRDVALRCDSISGHVTLYWYRQTLGQGSEVLTYSQSDAQRDKSGRPSGRFSAERPERSVSTLKIQRTEQGDSAVYLCASSHVHELAGGPHNEQFFGPGTRLTVL.

This clone was observed a handful of times. The J gene is TRBJ1-4, the V gene TRBV2; 10 nucleotides line up with TRBD1. Germline V lookup: CDR1 SNHLY, CDR2 FYNNEI. CDR3 size: 13 residues. V lost 7 bases to trimming and J lost 12 bases; unmatched junction nucleotides: 8. CDR3 coding DNA: TGTGCCAGCAAATTTTTCGGGACAGGGGAACTGTTTTTT. Protein: CASKFFGTGELFF.

The chain employs TRBV7-6 and TRBJ1-4; 8 nucleotides line up with TRBD1. The junction had 10 bases not matched to a gene; V was cut back by 8 bases and J by 8 bases. The germline V gene encodes CDR1 SGHVS and CDR2 FNYEAQ. The CDR3 is made up of 14 amino acids. CDR3 sequence: CASSEPGGEEKLFF. The DNA for the CDR3 is TGTGCCAGCTCCGAGCCAGGGGGCGAAGAAAAACTGTTTTTT.

This chain joins TRBV19 and TRBJ1-2, with TRBD1 matching 8 bases. V trimming: 2 bases; J trimming: 4 bases; junction bases outside the gene matches: 12. The CDR3 is 17 residues long. Germline-derived CDR1 and CDR2 are LNHDA and SQIVND (reference sequence). The CDR3 DNA sequence: TGTGCCAGTAGTATAACACCCGACAGGGGAATCCTCTATGGCTACACCTTC. This gives the protein CASSITPDRGILYGYTF.

V gene TRBV18 combines with J gene TRBJ1-1; possible D gene TRBD1, 5 bases. Germline V CDR1 and CDR2: KGHSH, LQKENI. The V end was cut by 3 bases, the J end by 5 bases, with 13 bases between. This CDR3 region has 14 residues. In DNA, the CDR3 is TGTGCCAGCTCACCCTCAGGGATTCGAACTGAAGCTTTCTTT. This translates into CASSPSGIRTEAFF.

The genes are TRBV19 and TRBJ1-4; D uncertain. Per germline, CDR1 LNHDA and CDR2 SQIVND (reference sequence). V was cut by 6 bases and J by 13 bases, with 12 bases left in between. The CDR3 is 11 residues long. CDR3 region: CASSHTGRLFF. The CDR3 DNA reads TGTGCCAGTAGCCACACGGGGAGACTGTTTTTT.

The genes are TRBV18 and TRBJ2-1, with 8 nucleotides matching TRBD1. CDR3 length: 14 amino acids. J gave up 6 bases and V 4 bases, and 5 bases lay outside the gene matches. Germline-derived CDR1 and CDR2 are KGHSH and LQKENI. CDR3 sequence reads: CASSRQGAPNEQFF. CDR3 DNA: TGTGCCAGCTCACGTCAGGGGGCCCCCAATGAGCAGTTCTTC.

The chain uses TRBV4-1 and TRBJ1-2; D remains unclear. Looked up from germline, CDR1 is MGHRA and CDR2 is YSYEKL. This CDR3 comprises 14 residues. V lost 2 bases and J lost 2, with 9 bases in between. CDR3 protein: CASSQIRQNYGYTF. Written as DNA, the CDR3 is TGCGCCAGCAGCCAAATTCGTCAGAACTATGGCTACACCTTC.

The chain is built from TRBV28 and TRBJ2-1; weak D call: TRBD2 (6 bases). The CDR3 loop spans 14 amino acids. The V end lost 6 bases, the J end lost 4 bases, and 13 bases lay between the germline ends. CDR1 MDHEN and CDR2 SYDVKM come from the germline V gene. Written as DNA, the CDR3 is TGTGCCAGCAGATTGGGGGACTTGTACAATGAGCAGTTCTTC. Amino acid sequence: CASRLGDLYNEQFF.

CDR3 residues: CASTETGASYEQYF. The DNA for the CDR3 is TGTGCCAGCACCGAGACAGGGGCGTCCTACGAGCAGTACTTC. V is TRBV6-6 and J is TRBJ2-7, with 8 bases lining up with TRBD1. Germline lookup yields CDR1 MNHNY and CDR2 SVGAGI (reference sequence). The CDR3 consists of 14 residues. J lost 1 base, V lost 7 bases, and 6 bases had no gene match.

The rearrangement joins TRBV7-2 to TRBJ1-4; no reliable D call. The V gene's germline CDR1 is SGHTA and CDR2 FQGNSA. Trimming removed 6 bases from V and 3 bases from J, with 8 bases in between. The CDR3 is made up of 13 amino acids. The DNA for the CDR3 is TGTGCCAGCAGTTGGCAACCTAATGAAAAACTGTTTTTT. Amino acids: CASSWQPNEKLFF.

As DNA, the CDR3 is TGTGCCAGCAGCGTAAGCGTGGGGGGGGACACAGATACGCAGTATTTT. Amino acid sequence: CASSVSVGGDTDTQYF. The chain is built from TRBV9 and TRBJ2-3; TRBD2 agrees at 7 bases. This CDR3 contains 16 residues. In germline, CDR1 is SGDLS, CDR2 YYNGEE. V dropped 1 base and J dropped 2; count of bases not matched to a gene: 7.

The V gene is TRBV13, the J gene TRBJ2-2; TRBD2 matches at 11 bases. CDR1 PRHDT and CDR2 FYEKMQ come from the germline V gene (reference sequence). This CDR3 is 16 amino acids long. Unmatched junction bases numbered 6, after V lost 5 bases and J lost 4 bases. The CDR3 loop is CASSPFTSGGTGELFF. The CDR3 nucleotides are TGTGCCAGCAGCCCCTTTACTAGCGGGGGCACCGGGGAGCTGTTTTTT.

The chain has TRBV7-3 and TRBJ2-2; D is possibly TRBD2 (6 bases). CDR3 length: 16 residues. Germline lookup yields CDR1 SGHTA and CDR2 FQGTGA. Trimming cost V 4 bases and J 4 bases, with 16 bases left between them. The CDR3 protein is CASSSPDGGPTGELFF. The CDR3, as DNA: TGTGCCAGCAGCTCTCCAGACGGGGGACCCACCGGGGAGCTGTTTTTT.

The rearrangement uses TRBV5-6 and TRBJ2-7, with D perhaps TRBD2 (6 bases). Deletions cut 0 bases from V and 0 bases from J, with 16 bases between. The CDR3 has 17 residues. CDR1 and CDR2 (germline): SGHDT, YYEEEE. This CDR3 reads CASSLVGAGWSSYEQYF. CDR3 coding DNA: TGTGCCAGCAGCTTGGTCGGAGCGGGCTGGAGCTCCTACGAGCAGTACTTC.

The chain employs TRBV6-5 and TRBJ2-7, with 12 bases identical to TRBD1. Per the germline V gene, CDR1 is MNHEY and CDR2 is SVGAGI. The CDR3 is 15 amino acids. J was trimmed by 5 bases and V by 5 bases; bases with no gene match: 7. CDR3 nucleotides: TGTGCCAGCAGTCCCGGGACAGGGGGCTGGGACGAGCAGTACTTC. Protein sequence: CASSPGTGGWDEQYF.

The V call is TRBV28, the J call TRBJ1-2; unclear D gene. Germline values: CDR1 MDHEN, CDR2 SYDVKM. V lost 3 bases and J lost 2, with 7 bases in between. This CDR3 region has 13 residues. In nucleotides, the CDR3 is TGTGCCAGCAGTTTCCGGGGAAACTATGGCTACACCTTC. Residues: CASSFRGNYGYTF.

The gene calls are TRBV27 and TRBJ2-3, with 13 positions matching TRBD2. The CDR3 covers 16 residues. Germline V lookup: CDR1 MNHEY, CDR2 SMNVEV (reference sequence). After removal of 1 base from V and 5 bases from J, the junction contained 3 bases not matched to a gene. The CDR3 region has the DNA TGTGCCAGCAGTTTATTACTAGCGGGGGGGCTAGATACGCAGTATTTT. This encodes CASSLLLAGGLDTQYF.

The sample holds one count of this clone. The chain is built from TRBV19 and TRBJ2-3; maybe TRBD2 (5 bases). Per germline, CDR1 LNHDA and CDR2 SQIVND (reference sequence). This CDR3 spans 15 amino acids. V was trimmed by 3 bases and J by 8 bases, leaving 18 bases between them. CDR3 coding DNA: TGTGCCAGTAGTATCCCCCTTGGAGGTCGGGTTACGCAGTATTTT. It translates to CASSIPLGGRVTQYF.

V and J are TRBV28 and TRBJ1-1; no clear D. The length of the CDR3 is 15 residues. Germline CDR1 and CDR2: MDHEN and SYDVKM. Trimming left V 4 bases short and J 5 bases short, with 17 bases between. This chain's CDR3 is CASSSPGAVRTEAFF. The CDR3 nucleotides read TGTGCCAGCAGTTCACCCGGAGCAGTCCGGACTGAAGCTTTCTTT.

The table lists this clone with a count of one. The gene calls are TRBV7-2 and TRBJ2-5, with D possibly TRBD1 on 5 matching bases. The germline V gene encodes CDR1 SGHTA and CDR2 FQGNSA. This CDR3 contains 15 residues. V dropped 1 base and J dropped 2 bases, with 11 bases sitting between them. CDR3 sequence (DNA): TGTGCCAGCAGCTTAGGGGGCATCCTGCAAGAGACCCAGTACTTC. This gives the protein CASSLGGILQETQYF.

The V call is TRBV19, the J call TRBJ2-3, with 9 positions matching TRBD2. The CDR3 extends over 16 amino acids. From germline, CDR1 is LNHDA and CDR2 SQIVND (reference sequence). V dropped 8 bases and J dropped 2; count of bases not matched to a gene: 11. The CDR3 nucleotides read TGTGCCAGTTCGAGCTTAGCGGGGGCATACACAGATACGCAGTATTTT. Translation: CASSSLAGAYTDTQYF.

This clone was recorded once. This chain connects TRBV7-9 to TRBJ2-1; 7 bases fit TRBD1. Losses at the gene ends were 4 bases for V and 4 bases for J; bases not matched to a gene: 7. CDR3 size: 15 residues. The germline V gene has CDR1 SEHNR and CDR2 FQNEAQ (reference sequence). The CDR3 spells CASSSSTGRYNEQFF. CDR3 bases: TGTGCCAGCAGCTCCTCGACAGGGAGATACAATGAGCAGTTCTTC.

This chain's CDR3 is CSVEWGYTGELFF. The CDR3 DNA is TGCAGCGTTGAATGGGGCTACACCGGGGAGCTGTTTTTT. The chain carries TRBV29-1 and TRBJ2-2, with D tentatively TRBD1 (5 bases). This CDR3 has 13 residues. The V end was cut by 2 bases, the J end by 3 bases, with 7 bases between. The germline V gene has CDR1 SQVTM and CDR2 ANQGSEA.

The chain joins TRBV19 to TRBJ1-1; 8 positions match TRBD1. The CDR3 is 15 residues long. J was trimmed by 7 bases and V by 7 bases; bases with no gene match: 14. Per the germline V gene, CDR1 is LNHDA and CDR2 is SQIVND (reference sequence). The CDR3 region is CASIGTGRLKDEAFF. The CDR3 bases are TGTGCCAGTATCGGGACAGGCCGATTAAAAGATGAAGCTTTCTTT.

CDR3 bases: TGTGCCAGCAGTTTACTCGGCAGGGATGAAAAACTGTTTTTT. Protein sequence: CASSLLGRDEKLFF. V usage is TRBV27 and J usage is TRBJ1-4, with D possibly being TRBD1 (5 bases). V was clipped by 2 bases and J by 6 bases, with 10 bases between them. Looked up from germline, CDR1 is MNHEY and CDR2 is SMNVEV (reference sequence). CDR3 length equals 14 residues.

V is TRBV7-6 and J is TRBJ2-7; 7 bases fit TRBD2. J gave up 4 bases and V 9 bases, and 3 bases lay outside the gene matches. CDR1 and CDR2 from the germline V gene are SGHVS and FNYEAQ. The CDR3 loop spans 11 amino acids. CDR3 sequence (DNA): TGTGCCAGTGGTAGCGGGTACGAGCAGTACTTC. Translated: CASGSGYEQYF.